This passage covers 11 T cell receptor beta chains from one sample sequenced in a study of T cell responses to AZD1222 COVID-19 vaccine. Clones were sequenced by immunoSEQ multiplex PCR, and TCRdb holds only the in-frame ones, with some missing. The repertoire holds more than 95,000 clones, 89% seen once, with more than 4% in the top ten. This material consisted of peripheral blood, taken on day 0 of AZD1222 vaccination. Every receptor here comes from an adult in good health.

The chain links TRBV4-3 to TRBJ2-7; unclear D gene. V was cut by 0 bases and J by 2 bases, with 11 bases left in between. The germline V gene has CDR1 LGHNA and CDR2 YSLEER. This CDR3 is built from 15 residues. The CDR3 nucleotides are TGCGCCAGCAGCCAAGACCCCGGCTCTACCTACGAGCAGTACTTC. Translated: CASSQDPGSTYEQYF.

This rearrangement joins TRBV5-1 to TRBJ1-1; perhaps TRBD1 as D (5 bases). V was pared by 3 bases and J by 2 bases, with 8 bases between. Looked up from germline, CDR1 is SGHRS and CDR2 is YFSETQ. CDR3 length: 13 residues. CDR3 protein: CASSSQGNTEAFF. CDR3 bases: TGCGCCAGCAGCTCGCAGGGTAACACTGAAGCTTTCTTT.

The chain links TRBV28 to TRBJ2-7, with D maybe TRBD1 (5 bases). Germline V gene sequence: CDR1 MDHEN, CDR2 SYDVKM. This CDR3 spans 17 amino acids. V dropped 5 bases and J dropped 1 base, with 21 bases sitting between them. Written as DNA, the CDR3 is TGTGCCAGCAGTCCGTCGTGGGCAGGGTTAAATTCCTACGAGCAGTACTTC. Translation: CASSPSWAGLNSYEQYF.

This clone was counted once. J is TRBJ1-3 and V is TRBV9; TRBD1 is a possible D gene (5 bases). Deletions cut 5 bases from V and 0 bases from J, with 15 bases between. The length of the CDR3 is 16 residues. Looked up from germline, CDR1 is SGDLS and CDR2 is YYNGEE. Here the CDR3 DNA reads TGTGCCAGCAGTACTCAGGGTTCGAGCTCTGGAAACACCATATATTTT. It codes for CASSTQGSSSGNTIYF.

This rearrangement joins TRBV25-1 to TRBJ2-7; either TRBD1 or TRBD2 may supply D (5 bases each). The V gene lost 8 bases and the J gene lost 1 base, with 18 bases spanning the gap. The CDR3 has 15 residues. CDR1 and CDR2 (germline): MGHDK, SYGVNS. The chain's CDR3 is CASLLSRDPSYEQYF. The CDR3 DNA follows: TGTGCCAGCCTACTCTCCCGGGACCCATCCTACGAGCAGTACTTC.

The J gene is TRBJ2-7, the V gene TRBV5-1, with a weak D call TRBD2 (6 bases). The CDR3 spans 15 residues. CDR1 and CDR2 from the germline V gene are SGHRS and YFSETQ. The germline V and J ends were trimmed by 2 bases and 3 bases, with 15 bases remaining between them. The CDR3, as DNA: TGCGCCAGCAGCTTACTAGGAGGGCAGAACTACGAGCAGTACTTC. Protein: CASSLLGGQNYEQYF.

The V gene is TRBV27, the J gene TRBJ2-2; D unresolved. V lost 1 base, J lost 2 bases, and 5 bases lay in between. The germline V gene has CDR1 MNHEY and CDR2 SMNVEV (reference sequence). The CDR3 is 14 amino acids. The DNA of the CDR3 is TGTGCCAGCAGTTTATATCCCAACACCGGGGAGCTGTTTTTT. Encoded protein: CASSLYPNTGELFF.

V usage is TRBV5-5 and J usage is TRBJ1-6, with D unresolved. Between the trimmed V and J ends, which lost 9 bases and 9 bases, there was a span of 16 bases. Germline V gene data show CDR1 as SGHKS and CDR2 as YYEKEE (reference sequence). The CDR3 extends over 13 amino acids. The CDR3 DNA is TGTGCCACTAAACCTACCGTGAGTTCACCCCTCCACTTT. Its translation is CATKPTVSSPLHF.

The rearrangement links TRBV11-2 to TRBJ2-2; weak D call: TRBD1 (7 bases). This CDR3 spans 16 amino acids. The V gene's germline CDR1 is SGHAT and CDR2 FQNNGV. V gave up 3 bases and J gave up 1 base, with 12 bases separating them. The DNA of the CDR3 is TGTGCCAGCAGCTTGGAGGGACAGAAGAACACCGGGGAGCTGTTTTTT. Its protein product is CASSLEGQKNTGELFF.

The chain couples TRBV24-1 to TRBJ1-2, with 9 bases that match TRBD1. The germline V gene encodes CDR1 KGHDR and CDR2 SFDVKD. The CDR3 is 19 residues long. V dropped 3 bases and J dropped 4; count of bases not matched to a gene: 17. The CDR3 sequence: CATSDRLTGGRGPLYGYTF. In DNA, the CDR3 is TGTGCCACCAGTGATCGGTTAACAGGGGGCCGGGGACCCCTCTATGGCTACACCTTC.

The CDR3 loop is CASSLDGRANSPLHF. CDR3 nucleotides: TGTGCCAGCAGCTTAGATGGTCGGGCTAATTCACCCCTCCACTTT. The V and J genes are TRBV7-9 and TRBJ1-6, with D unclear. Per germline, CDR1 SEHNR and CDR2 FQNEAQ (reference sequence). CDR3 length: 15 residues. V was cut by 1 base and J by 6 bases, with 10 bases left in between.